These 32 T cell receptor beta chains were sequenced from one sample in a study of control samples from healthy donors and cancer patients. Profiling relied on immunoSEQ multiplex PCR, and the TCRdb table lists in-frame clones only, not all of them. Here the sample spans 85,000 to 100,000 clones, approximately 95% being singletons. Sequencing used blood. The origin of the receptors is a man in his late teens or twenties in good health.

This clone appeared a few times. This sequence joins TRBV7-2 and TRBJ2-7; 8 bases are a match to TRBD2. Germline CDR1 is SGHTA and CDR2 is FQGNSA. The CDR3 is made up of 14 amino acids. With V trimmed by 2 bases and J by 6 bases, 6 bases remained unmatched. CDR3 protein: CASSLLGLAGEQYF. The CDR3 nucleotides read TGTGCCAGCAGCTTATTGGGGCTAGCGGGCGAGCAGTACTTC. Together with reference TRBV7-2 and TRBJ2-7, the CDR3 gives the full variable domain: GAGVSQSPSNKVTEKGKDVELRCDPISGHTALYWYRQSLGQGLEFLIYFQGNSAPDKSGLPSDRFSAERTGGSVSTLTIQRTQQEDSAVYLCASSLLGLAGEQYFGPGTRLTVT.

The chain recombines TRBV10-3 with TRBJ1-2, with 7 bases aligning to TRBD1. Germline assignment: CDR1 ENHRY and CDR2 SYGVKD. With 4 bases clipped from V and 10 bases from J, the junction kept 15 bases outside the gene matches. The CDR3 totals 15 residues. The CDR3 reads CAISGTGTASWDYTF. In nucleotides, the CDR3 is TGTGCCATCAGTGGGACCGGGACAGCGAGCTGGGACTACACCTTC.

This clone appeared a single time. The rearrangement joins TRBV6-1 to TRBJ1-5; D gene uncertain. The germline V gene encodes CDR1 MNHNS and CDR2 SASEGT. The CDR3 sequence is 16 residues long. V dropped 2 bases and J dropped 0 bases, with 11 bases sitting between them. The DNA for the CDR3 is TGTGCCAGCAGTGAAACGGCATATTATAGCAATCAGCCCCAGCATTTT. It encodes CASSETAYYSNQPQHF.

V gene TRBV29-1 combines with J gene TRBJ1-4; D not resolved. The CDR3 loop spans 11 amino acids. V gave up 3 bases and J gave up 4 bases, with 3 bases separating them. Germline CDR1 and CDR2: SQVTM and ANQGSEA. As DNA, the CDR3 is TGCAGCGTTGACCTTAATGAAAAACTGTTTTTT. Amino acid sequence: CSVDLNEKLFF. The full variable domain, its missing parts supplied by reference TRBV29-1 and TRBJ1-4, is SAVISQKPSRDICQRGTSLTIQCQVDSQVTMMFWYRQQPGQSLTLIATANQGSEATYESGFVIDKFPISRPNLTFSTLTVSNMSPEDSSIYLCSVDLNEKLFFGSGTQLSVL.

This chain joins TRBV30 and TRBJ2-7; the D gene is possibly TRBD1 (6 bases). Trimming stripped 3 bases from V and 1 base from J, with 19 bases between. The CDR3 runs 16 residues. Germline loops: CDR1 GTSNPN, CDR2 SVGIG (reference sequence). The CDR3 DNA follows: TGTGCCTGGAGCCCCCCGGGCCAGGGGTTATCCTACGAGCAGTACTTC. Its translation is CAWSPPGQGLSYEQYF. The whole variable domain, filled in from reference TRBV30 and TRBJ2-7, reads SQTIHQWPATLVQPVGSPLSLECTVEGTSNPNLYWYRQAAGRGLQLLFYSVGIGQISSEVPQNLSASRPQDRQFILSSKKLLLSDSGFYLCAWSPPGQGLSYEQYFGPGTRLTVT.

The CDR3 sequence: CASSLLIDRASLNTGELFF. For the CDR3, the DNA is TGTGCCAGCAGCCTACTAATTGACAGGGCCTCACTGAACACCGGGGAGCTGTTTTTT. The J gene is TRBJ2-2, the V gene TRBV6-2 or TRBV6-3; 7 positions match TRBD1. The germline V gene has CDR1 MNHEY and CDR2 SVGEGT. After removal of 6 bases from V and 1 base from J, the junction contained 17 bases not matched to a gene. CDR3 size: 19 residues.

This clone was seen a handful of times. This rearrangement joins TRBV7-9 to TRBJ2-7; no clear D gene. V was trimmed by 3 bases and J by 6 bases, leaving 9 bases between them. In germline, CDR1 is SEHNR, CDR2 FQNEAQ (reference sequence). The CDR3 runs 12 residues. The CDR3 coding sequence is TGTGCCAGCAGCTTTTTCAGCTCCGAGCAGTACTTC. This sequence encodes CASSFFSSEQYF.

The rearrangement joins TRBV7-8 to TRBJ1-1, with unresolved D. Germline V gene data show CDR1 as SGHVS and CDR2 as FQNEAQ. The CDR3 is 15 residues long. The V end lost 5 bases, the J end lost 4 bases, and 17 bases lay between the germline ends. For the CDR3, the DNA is TGTGCCAGCAGCCCAAGAACCGACGGCGGCACTGAAGCTTTCTTT. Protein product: CASSPRTDGGTEAFF.

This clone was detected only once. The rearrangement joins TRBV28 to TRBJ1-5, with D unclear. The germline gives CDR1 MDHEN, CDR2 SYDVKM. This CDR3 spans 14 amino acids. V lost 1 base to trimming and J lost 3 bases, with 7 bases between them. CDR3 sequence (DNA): TGTGCCAGCAGTTTATCAGGCTACAATCAGCCCCAGCATTTT. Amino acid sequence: CASSLSGYNQPQHF.

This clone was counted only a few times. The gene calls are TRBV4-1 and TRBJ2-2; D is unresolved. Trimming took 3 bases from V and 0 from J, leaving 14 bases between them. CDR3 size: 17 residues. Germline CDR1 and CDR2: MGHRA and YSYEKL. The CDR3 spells CASSQANLVSNTGELFF. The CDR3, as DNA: TGCGCCAGCAGCCAGGCCAATTTAGTGTCGAACACCGGGGAGCTGTTTTTT.

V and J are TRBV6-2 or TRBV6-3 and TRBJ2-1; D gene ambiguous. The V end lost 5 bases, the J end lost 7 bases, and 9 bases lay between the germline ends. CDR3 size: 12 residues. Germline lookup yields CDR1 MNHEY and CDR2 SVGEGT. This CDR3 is CASSQTVNEQFF. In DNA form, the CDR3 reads TGTGCCAGCAGTCAGACTGTGAATGAGCAGTTCTTC.

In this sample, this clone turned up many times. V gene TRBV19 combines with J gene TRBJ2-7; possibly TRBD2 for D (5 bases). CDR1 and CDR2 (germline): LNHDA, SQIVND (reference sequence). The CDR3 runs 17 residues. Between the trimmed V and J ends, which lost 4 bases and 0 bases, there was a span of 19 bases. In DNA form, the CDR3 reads TGTGCCAGTAGTAGGCTGACTACCCTAAACTACTCCTACGAGCAGTACTTC. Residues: CASSRLTTLNYSYEQYF.

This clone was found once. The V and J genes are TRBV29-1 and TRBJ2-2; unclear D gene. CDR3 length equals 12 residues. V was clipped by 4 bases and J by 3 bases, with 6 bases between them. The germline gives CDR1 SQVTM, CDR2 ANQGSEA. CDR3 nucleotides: TGCAGCGTTGCTCGGGACACCGGGGAGCTGTTTTTT. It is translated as CSVARDTGELFF.

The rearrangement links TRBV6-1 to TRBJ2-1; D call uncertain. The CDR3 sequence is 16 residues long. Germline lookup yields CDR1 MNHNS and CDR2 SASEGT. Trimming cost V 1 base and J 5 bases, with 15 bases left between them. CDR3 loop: CASSEGALLRDNEQFF. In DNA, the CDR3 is TGTGCCAGCAGTGAAGGGGCCTTACTACGGGACAATGAGCAGTTCTTC.

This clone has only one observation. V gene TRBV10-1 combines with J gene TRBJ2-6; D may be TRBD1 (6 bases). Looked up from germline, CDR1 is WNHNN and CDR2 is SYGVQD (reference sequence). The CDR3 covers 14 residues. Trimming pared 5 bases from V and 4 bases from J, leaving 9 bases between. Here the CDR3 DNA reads TGCGCCAGCAGTCAGGGGACAGGGGCCAACGTCCTGACTTTC. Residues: CASSQGTGANVLTF.

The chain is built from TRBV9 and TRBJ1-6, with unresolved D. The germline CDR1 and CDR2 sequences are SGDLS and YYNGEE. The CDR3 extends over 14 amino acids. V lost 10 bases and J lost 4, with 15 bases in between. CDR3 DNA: TGTGCCGGTGAGGCAGAAGATTATAATTCACCCCTCCACTTT. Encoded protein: CAGEAEDYNSPLHF.

The CDR3, as DNA: TGTGCCAGCAGTAAAGGGCTAGCGACCAAAAACATTCAGTACTTC. Its protein is CASSKGLATKNIQYF. The V gene is TRBV2, the J gene TRBJ2-4; D is possibly TRBD2 (6 bases). CDR1 is SNHLY, CDR2 FYNNEI, per germline. This CDR3 has 15 residues. Trimming removed 5 bases from V and 2 bases from J, with 13 bases in between.

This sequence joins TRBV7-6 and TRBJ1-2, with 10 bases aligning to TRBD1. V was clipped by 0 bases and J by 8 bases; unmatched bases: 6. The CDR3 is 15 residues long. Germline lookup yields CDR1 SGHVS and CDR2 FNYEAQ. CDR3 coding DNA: TGTGCCAGCAGCTTAGCGGGACAGGGGAGAGGGGGCTACACCTTC. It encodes CASSLAGQGRGGYTF.

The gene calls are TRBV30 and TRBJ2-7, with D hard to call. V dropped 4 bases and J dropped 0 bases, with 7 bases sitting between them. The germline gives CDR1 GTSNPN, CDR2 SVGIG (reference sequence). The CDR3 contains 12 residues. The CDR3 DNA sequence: TGTGCCTGGACGTCAGGCTCCTACGAGCAGTACTTC. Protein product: CAWTSGSYEQYF.

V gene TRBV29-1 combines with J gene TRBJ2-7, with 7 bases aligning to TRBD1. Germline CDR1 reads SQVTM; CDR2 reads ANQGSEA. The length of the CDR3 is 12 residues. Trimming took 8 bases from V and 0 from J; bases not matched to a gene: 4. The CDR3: CSIRDSSYEQYF. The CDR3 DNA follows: TGCAGCATTAGGGACAGCTCCTACGAGCAGTACTTC.

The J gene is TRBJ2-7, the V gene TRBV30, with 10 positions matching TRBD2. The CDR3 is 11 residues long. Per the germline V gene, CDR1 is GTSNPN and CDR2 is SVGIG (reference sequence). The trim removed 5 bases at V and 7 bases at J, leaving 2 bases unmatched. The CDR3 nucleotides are TGTGCCTGGGCGACTAGCGGGGAGCAGTACTTC. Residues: CAWATSGEQYF.

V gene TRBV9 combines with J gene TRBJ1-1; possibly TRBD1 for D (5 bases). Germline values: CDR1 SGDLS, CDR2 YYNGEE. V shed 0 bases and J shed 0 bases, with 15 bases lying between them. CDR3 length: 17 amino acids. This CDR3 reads CASSVARDGRVNTEAFF. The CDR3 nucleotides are TGTGCCAGCAGCGTAGCCAGGGACGGAAGAGTGAACACTGAAGCTTTCTTT.

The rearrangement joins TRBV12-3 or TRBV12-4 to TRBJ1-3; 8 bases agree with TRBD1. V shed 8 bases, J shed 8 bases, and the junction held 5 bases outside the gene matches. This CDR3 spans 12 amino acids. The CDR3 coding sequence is TGTGCCAGCCAGGACAGGGAGGACACCATATATTTT. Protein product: CASQDREDTIYF.

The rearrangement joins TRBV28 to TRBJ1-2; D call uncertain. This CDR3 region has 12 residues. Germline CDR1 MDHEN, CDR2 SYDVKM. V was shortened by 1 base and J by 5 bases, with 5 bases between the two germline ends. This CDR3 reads CASSLSEYGYTF. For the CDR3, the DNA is TGTGCCAGCAGTTTATCGGAATATGGCTACACCTTC.

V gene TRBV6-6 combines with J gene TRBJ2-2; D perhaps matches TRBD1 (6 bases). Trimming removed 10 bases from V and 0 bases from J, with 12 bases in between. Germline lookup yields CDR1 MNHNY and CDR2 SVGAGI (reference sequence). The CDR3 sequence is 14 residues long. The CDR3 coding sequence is TGTGCCATGCAAGGACAGACGAACACCGGGGAGCTGTTTTTT. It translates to CAMQGQTNTGELFF.

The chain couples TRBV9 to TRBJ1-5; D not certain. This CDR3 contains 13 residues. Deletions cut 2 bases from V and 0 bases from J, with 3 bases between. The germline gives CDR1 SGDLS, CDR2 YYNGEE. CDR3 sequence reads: CASSVNSNQPQHF. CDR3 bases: TGTGCCAGCAGCGTGAATAGCAATCAGCCCCAGCATTTT. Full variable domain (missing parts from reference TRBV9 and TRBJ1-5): DSGVTQTPKHLITATGQRVTLRCSPRSGDLSVYWYQQSLDQGLQFLIQYYNGEERAKGNILERFSAQQFPDLHSELNLSSLELGDSALYFCASSVNSNQPQHFGDGTRLSIL.

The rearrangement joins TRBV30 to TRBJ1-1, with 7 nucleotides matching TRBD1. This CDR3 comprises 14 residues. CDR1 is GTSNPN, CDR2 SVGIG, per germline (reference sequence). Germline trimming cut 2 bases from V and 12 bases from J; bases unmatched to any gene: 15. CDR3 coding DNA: TGTGCCTGGAGTAGATTGGGTGGGACAGCCACTACTTTCTTT. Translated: CAWSRLGGTATTFF. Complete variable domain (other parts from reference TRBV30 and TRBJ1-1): SQTIHQWPATLVQPVGSPLSLECTVEGTSNPNLYWYRQAAGRGLQLLFYSVGIGQISSEVPQNLSASRPQDRQFILSSKKLLLSDSGFYLCAWSRLGGTATTFFGQGTRLTVV.

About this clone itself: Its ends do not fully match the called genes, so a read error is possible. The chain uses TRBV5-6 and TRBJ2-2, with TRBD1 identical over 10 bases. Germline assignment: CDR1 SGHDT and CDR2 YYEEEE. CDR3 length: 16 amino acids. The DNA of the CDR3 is TGTACCAGCAGCTTGGGGAGGACAGGGGGAAGCGGGGAGCTGTTTTTT. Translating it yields CTSSLGRTGGSGELFF.

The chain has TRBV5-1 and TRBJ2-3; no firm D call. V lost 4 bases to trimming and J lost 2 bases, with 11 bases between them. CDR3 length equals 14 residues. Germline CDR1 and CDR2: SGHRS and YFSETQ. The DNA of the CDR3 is TGCGCCAGCAGCCCGGACCGGGTCACAGATACGCAGTATTTT. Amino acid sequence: CASSPDRVTDTQYF.

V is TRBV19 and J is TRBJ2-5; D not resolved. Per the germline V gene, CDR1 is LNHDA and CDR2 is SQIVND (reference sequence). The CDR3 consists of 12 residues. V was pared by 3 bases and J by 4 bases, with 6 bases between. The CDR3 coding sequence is TGTGCCAGTAGTATCGGCGGAGAGACCCAGTACTTC. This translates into CASSIGGETQYF.

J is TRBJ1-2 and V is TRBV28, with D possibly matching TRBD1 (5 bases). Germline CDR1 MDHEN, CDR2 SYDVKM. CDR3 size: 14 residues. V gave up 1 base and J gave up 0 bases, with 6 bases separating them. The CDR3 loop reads CASSLSGANYGYTF. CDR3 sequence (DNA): TGTGCCAGCAGTTTATCGGGGGCTAACTATGGCTACACCTTC.

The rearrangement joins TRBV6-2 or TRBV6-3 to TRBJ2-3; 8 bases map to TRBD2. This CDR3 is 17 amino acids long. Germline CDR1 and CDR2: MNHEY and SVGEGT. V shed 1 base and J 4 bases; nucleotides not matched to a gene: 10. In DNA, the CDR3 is TGTGCCAGCAGTTACTGGGTTTGGACTAGCTCCCCAGATACGCAGTATTTT. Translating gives CASSYWVWTSSPDTQYF.